Below are 25 T cell receptor beta chains sequenced from a single sample in a study of cytomegalovirus exposure and HLA in healthy donors (TCRdb year 2017). The receptor library was made with the immunoSEQ multiplex PCR assay. What TCRdb holds here is the immuneACCESS table cut down to in-frame rearrangements. Part of the clones is not present; checked against another copy, under half of the missing clones reflect an unresolved V gene, and the others are unexplained. Counted in this sample were 130,000 to 150,000 clones; roughly 90% of them appeared once. Less than 5.5% of the sample is taken by the ten largest. Sequencing input: PBMCs. The receptor set was obtained from a man aged 18 to 29 in good health and CMV-seropositive.

The chain couples TRBV6-1 to TRBJ1-2, with 9 bases matching TRBD1. This CDR3 contains 14 residues. Germline V CDR1 and CDR2: MNHNS, SASEGT. V shed 6 bases, J shed 8 bases, and the junction held 10 bases outside the gene matches. Here the CDR3 DNA reads TGTGCCAGCAGCCGGACAGGGGAATATGGAGGCTACACCTTC. Protein product: CASSRTGEYGGYTF.

The chain joins TRBV7-2 to TRBJ2-3; 10 nucleotides match TRBD1. The CDR3 consists of 15 residues. Germline CDR1 is SGHTA and CDR2 is FQGNSA. V dropped 5 bases and J dropped 5; count of bases not matched to a gene: 7. The CDR3, as DNA: TGTGCCAGCAGCCCACTCCGGGACAGGGGAGATACGCAGTATTTT. It translates to CASSPLRDRGDTQYF.

The chain links TRBV10-3 to TRBJ2-3, with 9 bases lining up with TRBD2. Looked up from germline, CDR1 is ENHRY and CDR2 is SYGVKD. With 3 bases clipped from V and 1 base from J, the junction kept 2 bases outside the gene matches. This CDR3 comprises 15 residues. The CDR3 loop is CAISEERGGTDTQYF. The CDR3 DNA reads as TGTGCCATCAGTGAAGAGCGGGGGGGCACAGATACGCAGTATTTT.

The chain joins TRBV5-1 to TRBJ2-2, with D maybe TRBD1 (6 bases). Trimming removed 0 bases from V and 7 bases from J, with 13 bases in between. There are 15 residues in the CDR3. From germline, CDR1 is SGHRS and CDR2 YFSETQ. CDR3 region: CASSLGGPGGGELFF. The CDR3 DNA reads as TGCGCCAGCAGCTTGGGGGGGCCTGGAGGCGGGGAGCTGTTTTTT.

The chain joins TRBV21-1 to TRBJ2-1; TRBD2 reflects the table's D call only, with no check against the DNA. TRBV21-1 is a recognized pseudogene. The CDR3 sequence is 17 residues long. The CDR3 DNA sequence: TGTGCCAGCAGCACCCGGGGAGGCAGGGCTCCCTACAATGAGCAGTTCTTC. Translated, it gives CASSTRGGRAPYNEQFF.

The chain links TRBV9 to TRBJ1-1; D is unclear. Trimming shortened V by 1 base and J by 3 bases, and 7 bases separated the two germline ends. The germline gives CDR1 SGDLS, CDR2 YYNGEE. CDR3 length: 13 amino acids. CDR3 DNA: TGTGCCAGCAGCGTATTCCCTCACACTGAAGCTTTCTTT. Its protein is CASSVFPHTEAFF.

The rearrangement joins TRBV5-1 to TRBJ1-6; TRBD1 matches at 8 bases. Germline V gives CDR1 SGHRS, CDR2 YFSETQ. Trimming removed 4 bases from V and 15 bases from J; junction bases left unmatched: 15. The CDR3 extends over 15 amino acids. As DNA, the CDR3 is TGCGCCAGCAGCCTCCCCGCCGAGACAGGGGAACGCCTCCACTTT. Amino acids: CASSLPAETGERLHF.

The rearrangement uses TRBV27 and TRBJ2-1, with TRBD2 matching 7 bases. V trimming: 2 bases; J trimming: 8 bases; junction bases outside the gene matches: 9. This CDR3 contains 15 residues. Germline V gene data show CDR1 as MNHEY and CDR2 as SMNVEV (reference sequence). As DNA, the CDR3 is TGTGCCAGCAGTTTAGTGGGAGGGCCAAGGGATGAGCAGTTCTTC. Translating it yields CASSLVGGPRDEQFF.

The chain joins TRBV11-2 to TRBJ1-2; D remains ambiguous. V dropped 3 bases and J dropped 7 bases, with 27 bases sitting between them. Germline V gene data show CDR1 as SGHAT and CDR2 as FQNNGV. The CDR3 length is 18 residues. Here the CDR3 DNA reads TGTGCCAGCAGCTTGCGTCGAAGGCCCACAGCCATCGTGGGTGGCTACACCTTC. Amino acids: CASSLRRRPTAIVGGYTF.

This clone was observed a few times. This sequence joins TRBV5-1 and TRBJ2-3; D is uncertain. CDR1 is SGHRS, CDR2 YFSETQ, per germline. Between the trimmed V and J ends, which lost 2 bases and 4 bases, there was a span of 14 bases. The CDR3 length is 15 residues. The CDR3 here is CASSFREPRADTQYF. As DNA, the CDR3 is TGCGCCAGCAGCTTCAGAGAGCCCCGGGCAGATACGCAGTATTTT.

The chain couples TRBV18 to TRBJ1-2, with TRBD1 matching 7 bases. The CDR3 length is 15 residues. In germline, CDR1 is KGHSH, CDR2 LQKENI. Trimming at V came to 3 bases and at J to 4 bases, leaving 8 bases not matched to a gene. CDR3 sequence (DNA): TGTGCCAGCTCACCGAGGGGACAGATCCTCTATGGCTACACCTTC. Amino acid sequence: CASSPRGQILYGYTF. Together with reference TRBV18 and TRBJ1-2, the CDR3 gives the full variable domain: NAGVMQNPRHLVRRRGQEARLRCSPMKGHSHVYWYRQLPEEGLKFMVYLQKENIIDESGMPKERFSAEFPKEGPSILRIQQVVRGDSAAYFCASSPRGQILYGYTFGSGTRLTVV.

This clone has only one observation. V is TRBV30 and J is TRBJ1-1; D is uncertain. The CDR3 covers 13 residues. Germline values: CDR1 GTSNPN, CDR2 SVGIG (reference sequence). V lost 0 bases to trimming and J lost 4 bases, with 9 bases between them. The CDR3 is CAWSVAGSTEAFF. The CDR3 DNA sequence: TGTGCCTGGAGTGTAGCGGGGAGCACTGAAGCTTTCTTT.

The chain combines TRBV19 with TRBJ1-2; 7 nucleotides match TRBD1. Germline V gene data show CDR1 as LNHDA and CDR2 as SQIVND (reference sequence). J lost 7 bases, V lost 5 bases, and 7 bases had no gene match. The CDR3 length is 13 residues. The CDR3 nucleotides read TGTGCCAGTAGTCGCCGGGACAGAGTTGGCTACACCTTC. This gives the protein CASSRRDRVGYTF. The entire variable domain, with the rest obtained from reference TRBV19 and TRBJ1-2, is as follows: DGGITQSPKYLFRKEGQNVTLSCEQNLNHDAMYWYRQDPGQGLRLIYYSQIVNDFQKGDIAEGYSVSREKKESFPLTVTSAQKNPTAFYLCASSRRDRVGYTFGSGTRLTVV.

The chain employs TRBV6-1 and TRBJ1-2; TRBD1 is a possible D gene (5 bases). V lost 7 bases, J lost 8 bases, and 20 bases lay in between. The CDR3 contains 14 residues. Per the germline V gene, CDR1 is MNHNS and CDR2 is SASEGT. The CDR3 DNA reads TGTGCCAGCACCACGGTGGGGGGGGATGAAGGCTACACCTTC. Translated: CASTTVGGDEGYTF.

This chain links TRBV10-3 with TRBJ1-1, with D perhaps matching TRBD1 (5 bases). From germline, CDR1 is ENHRY and CDR2 SYGVKD. This CDR3 comprises 14 residues. V was cut by 3 bases and J by 11 bases, with 19 bases left in between. As DNA, the CDR3 is TGTGCCATCAGTGACTACGACATCGGCGGGGACGCTTTCTTT. Translating it yields CAISDYDIGGDAFF.

The chain employs TRBV30 and TRBJ2-5; 12 positions match TRBD1. This CDR3 has 15 residues. The ends lost 3 bases at V and 5 bases at J; junction bases unmatched: 7. Per the germline V gene, CDR1 is GTSNPN and CDR2 is SVGIG (reference sequence). The CDR3 sequence is CAWRTGTGGGETQYF. The CDR3 coding sequence is TGTGCCTGGAGAACCGGGACAGGGGGCGGTGAGACCCAGTACTTC.

This rearrangement joins TRBV18 to TRBJ1-2, with TRBD1 identical over 8 bases. CDR1 is KGHSH and CDR2 is LQKENI in the germline V gene. The CDR3 is 16 residues long. Trimming took 5 bases from V and 3 from J; bases not matched to a gene: 11. In DNA form, the CDR3 reads TGTGCCAGCTCAGCAAACGCAGGGGGCGTAGACTATGGCTACACCTTC. It codes for CASSANAGGVDYGYTF.

This chain joins TRBV19 and TRBJ1-5, with D unresolved. In germline, CDR1 is LNHDA, CDR2 SQIVND (reference sequence). The V end lost 4 bases, the J end lost 4 bases, and 14 bases lay between the germline ends. This CDR3 has 15 amino acids. CDR3 DNA sequence: TGTGCCAGTAGTAGGCGGGCCGAAGGGAATCAGCCCCAGCATTTT. Its protein is CASSRRAEGNQPQHF. Full variable domain (remainder filled in from reference TRBV19 and TRBJ1-5): DGGITQSPKYLFRKEGQNVTLSCEQNLNHDAMYWYRQDPGQGLRLIYYSQIVNDFQKGDIAEGYSVSREKKESFPLTVTSAQKNPTAFYLCASSRRAEGNQPQHFGDGTRLSIL.

The chain's CDR3 is CASSPSHSGGTEAFF. The CDR3 nucleotides read TGTGCCAGCAGTCCCTCACACTCGGGGGGCACTGAAGCTTTCTTT. The J gene is TRBJ1-1, the V gene TRBV6-6, with D maybe TRBD1 (5 bases). This CDR3 is built from 15 residues. Trimming took off 5 bases at V and 4 bases at J, with 17 bases between the two ends. Germline CDR1 reads MNHNY; CDR2 reads SVGAGI (reference sequence).

The chain recombines TRBV7-6 with TRBJ2-7; no clear D gene. V shed 1 base and J shed 4 bases, with 8 bases lying between them. The germline gives CDR1 SGHVS, CDR2 FNYEAQ. The CDR3 contains 13 residues. The CDR3 DNA follows: TGTGCCAGCAGCTTAGGACTCGCATACGAGCAGTACTTC. Protein product: CASSLGLAYEQYF.

The chain has TRBV6-4 and TRBJ2-1; 7 nucleotides line up with TRBD2. The CDR3 is made up of 13 amino acids. Germline CDR1 and CDR2: MRHNA and SNTAGT. With V trimmed by 3 bases and J by 9 bases, 5 bases remained unmatched. The CDR3, as DNA: TGTGCCAGCAGTGAAAAAGGGGAGGGTGAGCAGTTCTTC. It is translated as CASSEKGEGEQFF.

This chain uses TRBV9 with TRBJ2-7, with 10 bases lining up with TRBD1. There are 16 residues in the CDR3. V lost 0 bases, J lost 5 bases, and 8 bases stayed unmatched. The germline CDR1 and CDR2 sequences are SGDLS and YYNGEE. As DNA, the CDR3 is TGTGCCAGCAGCGTAGGGGTGGGACAGGGGATCGACGAGCAGTACTTC. This translates into CASSVGVGQGIDEQYF.

The rearrangement joins TRBV4-2 to TRBJ2-2; 10 nucleotides align to TRBD2. V trimming: 3 bases; J trimming: 6 bases; junction bases outside the gene matches: 1. The V gene's germline CDR1 is LGHNA and CDR2 YNFKEQ. This CDR3 region has 14 residues. The chain's CDR3 is CASSQGTSAGELFF. The CDR3 DNA sequence: TGTGCCAGCAGCCAGGGGACTAGCGCCGGGGAGCTGTTTTTT.

This clone was seen more than once but under ten times. The chain joins TRBV19 to TRBJ2-7, with D maybe TRBD1 (7 bases). In germline, CDR1 is LNHDA, CDR2 SQIVND (reference sequence). V was pared by 5 bases and J by 7 bases, with 18 bases between. This CDR3 is 14 amino acids long. The CDR3 region is CASSPRQGGREQYF. The CDR3 bases are TGTGCCAGTAGTCCAAGACAGGGAGGTCGGGAGCAGTACTTC.

V and J are TRBV6-1 and TRBJ2-7; D is possibly TRBD2 (6 bases). Trimming left V 8 bases short and J 4 bases short, with 21 bases between. CDR3 size: 15 residues. In germline, CDR1 is MNHNS, CDR2 SASEGT. Here the CDR3 DNA reads TGTGCCAGCCGTTTGGAACCAACCGCGGGGTACGAGCAGTACTTC. Translation gives CASRLEPTAGYEQYF.